This T cell receptor (beta chain) emerged from a study of identical twins. Findings of the study overall: Interpretation of the results relied on cross-sectional statistical analysis and not on following the same donors. The models gave estimates that fell short of the out-of-frame TCR alpha sharing seen in monozygotic twins. A lower insertion count was a feature of abundant cord blood beta clonotypes, with no such feature in memory repertoires. Twins shared beta out-of-frame sequences in excess, but this excess was weaker.

CDR1 and CDR2 (germline): SGHVS, FQNEAQ. The ends were cut back, 3 bases at V and 5 bases at J, with 10 bases in the middle. The CDR3 length is 13 residues. Using its own MiXCR run on the 5' RACE reads, TCRdb lists one record per CDR3 protein. The table has about 210,000 distinct CDR3 sequences, less than 10% seen once. In this sample, this clonotype turned up a few times. What it binds is unknown. This clonotype was sampled from a woman aged 18 to 35 in good health. The V and J genes are TRBV7-8 and TRBJ1-1; D is unclear. The specimen sequenced was memory (CD45RO+) T cells sorted from blood. The CDR3 coding sequence is TGTGCCAGCAGCTTTGGCCCTCGGACTGAAGCTTTCTTT. The encoded protein is CASSFGPRTEAFF.